The next 17 T cell receptor beta chains were all read from a single sample in a study of blood T cells in healthy people across ages. Using a J-beta primer mix together with a sample-barcoded 5' primer, a second PCR was run for about 6 to 11 cycles. MiXCR, applied by TCRdb to the 5' RACE reads, yields one record per CDR3 protein. The table includes around 1.5 million distinct CDR3 sequences, roughly 32% detected once. The sample taken for sequencing was blood. These TCRs come from a woman aged 25 to 39 in good health.

This chain uses TRBV20-1 with TRBJ2-1; 8 bases are shared with TRBD2. CDR1 is DFQATT, CDR2 SNEGSKA, per germline (reference sequence). The V segment lost 7 bases and the J segment 4 bases; nucleotides outside the gene matches: 6. CDR3 size: 13 residues. CDR3 residues: CSVGRGAYNEQFF. DNA of the CDR3: TGCAGTGTAGGGCGGGGGGCTTACAATGAGCAGTTCTTC.

The chain recombines TRBV2 with TRBJ2-7, with TRBD2 matching over 11 bases. The germline V gene encodes CDR1 SNHLY and CDR2 FYNNEI. The V segment lost 6 bases and the J segment 6 bases; nucleotides outside the gene matches: 7. This CDR3 is built from 14 residues. As DNA, the CDR3 is TGTGCCAGCAGCCAATGGGGGACTAGCGGCGAGCAGTACTTC. Its protein is CASSQWGTSGEQYF.

V is TRBV12-5 and J is TRBJ2-3, with TRBD2 identical over 11 bases. Germline assignment: CDR1 LGHNT and CDR2 FRNRAP. The CDR3 covers 16 residues. J lost 2 bases, V lost 7 bases, and 8 bases had no gene match. CDR3 nucleotides: TGTGCTAGTGCCTCCGGGACTAGCGGATCCACAGATACGCAGTATTTT. Translated, it gives CASASGTSGSTDTQYF.

This clonotype was recorded a few times. The chain uses TRBV20-1 and TRBJ1-2; 11 nucleotides line up with TRBD1. J gave up 4 bases and V 5 bases, and 6 bases lay outside the gene matches. The CDR3 consists of 14 residues. Per the germline V gene, CDR1 is DFQATT and CDR2 is SNEGSKA (reference sequence). The CDR3 sequence is CSAGGQGVIYGYTF. The CDR3 DNA sequence: TGCAGTGCTGGGGGACAGGGGGTAATCTATGGCTACACCTTC.

The rearrangement links TRBV7-2 to TRBJ2-3, with no clear D. The CDR3 consists of 15 residues. Between the trimmed V and J ends, which lost 0 bases and 0 bases, there was a span of 7 bases. Per the germline V gene, CDR1 is SGHTA and CDR2 is FQGNSA. The CDR3: CASSLAADSTDTQYF. The DNA for the CDR3 is TGTGCCAGCAGCTTAGCGGCGGATAGCACAGATACGCAGTATTTT. Variable domain in full (rest from reference TRBV7-2 and TRBJ2-3): GAGVSQSPSNKVTEKGKDVELRCDPISGHTALYWYRQSLGQGLEFLIYFQGNSAPDKSGLPSDRFSAERTGGSVSTLTIQRTQQEDSAVYLCASSLAADSTDTQYFGPGTRLTVL.

This clonotype turned up a few times. The chain joins TRBV28 to TRBJ2-1, with 10 bases lining up with TRBD1. The germline V gene encodes CDR1 MDHEN and CDR2 SYDVKM. CDR3 length equals 16 residues. Trimming cost V 6 bases and J 2 bases; bases outside gene matches: 7. CDR3 nucleotides: TGTGCCAGCAGATCTATCGACAGGGGGCCCTACAATGAGCAGTTCTTC. Its translation is CASRSIDRGPYNEQFF.

This sequence joins TRBV24-1 and TRBJ2-5, with a weak D call TRBD1 (6 bases). The CDR3 sequence is 16 residues long. CDR1 is KGHDR, CDR2 SFDVKD, per germline. The V end lost 0 bases, the J end lost 2 bases, and 12 bases lay between the germline ends. The CDR3 loop is CATSDLTGPGQETQYF. DNA of the CDR3: TGTGCCACCAGTGATTTGACAGGGCCGGGGCAAGAGACCCAGTACTTC.

This chain connects TRBV28 to TRBJ2-6; D perhaps matches TRBD2 (5 bases). V shed 6 bases and J shed 1 base, with 13 bases lying between them. The CDR3 sequence is 16 residues long. The germline V gene has CDR1 MDHEN and CDR2 SYDVKM. CDR3 nucleotide sequence: TGTGCCAGCAGCCCCCGTGGGGAGTCTGGGGCCAACGTCCTGACTTTC. As protein: CASSPRGESGANVLTF.

CDR3 loop: CASSYEDTNTEAFF. In nucleotides, the CDR3 is TGTGCCAGCAGTTACGAGGATACGAACACTGAAGCTTTCTTT. The chain has TRBV6-2 or TRBV6-3 and TRBJ1-1; no clear D gene. Per germline, CDR1 MNHEY and CDR2 SVGEGT. Trimming removed 2 bases at V and 1 base at J, with 8 bases between. This CDR3 is built from 14 residues.

This clonotype has at least ten counts. The chain links TRBV14 to TRBJ1-2; D is unresolved. Trimming removed 3 bases from V and 8 bases from J, with 13 bases in between. CDR1 is SGHDN, CDR2 FVKESK, per germline. The CDR3 sequence is 13 residues long. The DNA of the CDR3 is TGTGCCAGCAGCCAGGCTTTGGGATTAGGCTACACCTTC. Residues: CASSQALGLGYTF.

This clonotype has a single count. An end of the junction does not agree with germline; a read error may underlie this. The chain combines TRBV6-5 with TRBJ1-2, with TRBD1 matching over 8 bases. The CDR3 contains 15 residues. From germline, CDR1 is MNHEY and CDR2 SVGAGI. The CDR3 is CVSSYSWQGAYGYTF. Here the CDR3 DNA reads TGTGTCAGCAGTTACTCGTGGCAGGGGGCCTATGGCTACACCTTC.

CDR3 bases: TGCGCCAGCAGCCGACTACTCACGAGCGAGACCCAGTACTTC. Its protein product is CASSRLLTSETQYF. V gene TRBV4-1 combines with J gene TRBJ2-5; possibly TRBD2 for D (5 bases). CDR3 length: 14 amino acids. Germline CDR1 is MGHRA and CDR2 is YSYEKL. V dropped 4 bases and J dropped 5 bases, with 14 bases sitting between them.

There are a few counts of this clonotype. The rearrangement joins TRBV5-1 to TRBJ1-6, with 11 bases lining up with TRBD1. Trimming cost V 4 bases and J 5 bases; bases outside gene matches: 8. Germline V gene lookup returns CDR1 SGHRS and CDR2 YFSETQ. The CDR3 spans 17 residues. CDR3 in amino acids: CASSPRWGQGDNSPLHF. The CDR3 DNA follows: TGCGCCAGCAGCCCTCGTTGGGGACAGGGGGATAATTCACCCCTCCACTTT.

This clonotype was seen only a few times. J is TRBJ2-1 and V is TRBV9, with 9 nucleotides matching TRBD2. After removal of 0 bases from V and 3 bases from J, the junction contained 4 bases not matched to a gene. Germline lookup yields CDR1 SGDLS and CDR2 YYNGEE. The CDR3 is 16 amino acids. CDR3 coding DNA: TGTGCCAGCAGCGTAGGACTAGCGGACTTCTACAATGAGCAGTTCTTC. It is translated as CASSVGLADFYNEQFF.

The genes are TRBV7-2 and TRBJ1-2; tentative D call: TRBD1 (5 bases). Trimming pared 3 bases from V and 6 bases from J, leaving 11 bases between. Germline CDR1 reads SGHTA; CDR2 reads FQGNSA. The CDR3 is 13 amino acids. The CDR3 loop reads CASSFGPGDGYTF. In nucleotides, the CDR3 is TGTGCCAGCAGCTTTGGGCCGGGGGATGGCTACACCTTC.

The rearrangement joins TRBV6-5 to TRBJ1-6, with TRBD1 matching 9 bases. J lost 7 bases, V lost 7 bases, and 8 bases had no gene match. CDR3 length: 15 amino acids. Per the germline V gene, CDR1 is MNHEY and CDR2 is SVGAGI. CDR3 sequence (DNA): TGTGCCAGCACCTCCGGGACAGGGAGAAATTCACCCCTCCACTTT. Amino acids: CASTSGTGRNSPLHF.

There are a few counts of this clonotype. The chain recombines TRBV5-1 with TRBJ2-7, with 9 bases matching TRBD1. Germline CDR1 is SGHRS and CDR2 is YFSETQ. This CDR3 is 14 amino acids long. J gave up 1 base and V 6 bases, and 5 bases lay outside the gene matches. CDR3 region: CASKRTGESYEQYF. The DNA for the CDR3 is TGCGCCAGCAAGAGGACAGGGGAGTCCTACGAGCAGTACTTC.